This TCR beta chain came from a study of spatial heterogeneity in lung cancer. Study details: Consistently, beta-chain sequences turned up in larger numbers than alpha-chain sequences did. Raw reads showed each unique TCR and UMI combination turning up more than ten times on average.

This clonotype came up many times. Each CDR3 protein gets one entry after TCRdb re-called the 5' RACE reads with MiXCR. The table shows about 36,000 distinct CDR3 sequences, with less than 5.5% occurring only once. Germline-derived CDR1 and CDR2 are KGHSH and LQKENI. This CDR3 is 14 amino acids long. Trimming pared 5 bases from V and 5 bases from J, leaving 16 bases between. Documented time point: sample taken at primary tumor resection. Sequencing was performed on whole RNA extracted from tumor and nontumor lung tissue, or from frozen PBMC, and the material was left unsorted. Sequencing was performed on PBMCs, taken at surgery. The source of this sequence is a female donor with early-stage non-small cell lung cancer. J is TRBJ2-7 and V is TRBV18, with D unresolved. The CDR3 sequence: CASSSRLVRDEQYF. The CDR3 DNA sequence: TGTGCCAGCTCATCCCGGCTGGTCCGGGACGAGCAGTACTTC.